The 11 T cell receptor beta chains in this list originate from one sample, sequenced in a study of molecular identifiers for immune sequencing clone quantification. TCRdb passed the PCR reads through MiXCR, listing each CDR3 protein once. The table shows over 90,000 distinct CDR3 sequences, with 30% to 35% occurring only once. Sequencing was done on a sample of naive CD8+ T cells from blood, with Jurkat cell RNA spiked in. Subset defined: FACS-sorted CD8+CD4-CCR7+CD45RA+ naive T cells. These receptors were collected from a human donor in good health. Some libraries in this study had Jurkat cell RNA spiked in.

This clonotype was picked up a small number of times. One end of the junction is discordant with germline, which a read error may explain. This chain links TRBV7-7 with TRBJ2-3, with TRBD2 matching over 9 bases. Germline-derived CDR1 and CDR2 are SSHAT and FNYEAQ (reference sequence). The CDR3 is 16 amino acids. CDR3 bases: TGTGCTAGCAGCTTATTTTGGACTAGCGACACAGATACGCAGTATTTT. It specifies CASSLFWTSDTDTQYF. The full variable domain, rest sourced from reference TRBV7-7 and TRBJ2-3, is GAGVSQSPRYKVTKRGQDVTLRCDPISSHATLYWYQQALGQGPEFLTYFNYEAQPDKSGLPSDRFSAERPEGSISTLTIQRTEQRDSAMYRCASSLFWTSDTDTQYFGPGTRLTVL.

This clonotype has a count of ten or more. The chain has TRBV27 and TRBJ2-3, with D unclear. This CDR3 is 16 amino acids long. Germline assignment: CDR1 MNHEY and CDR2 SMNVEV (reference sequence). Trimming pared 6 bases from V and 1 base from J, leaving 17 bases between. CDR3 protein: CASSSLLPSGTDTQYF. Here the CDR3 DNA reads TGTGCCAGCAGCAGTTTATTGCCCAGTGGCACAGATACGCAGTATTTT.

This clonotype was counted only a few times. V usage is TRBV3-1 and J usage is TRBJ2-7; unclear D gene. Germline loops: CDR1 LGHDT, CDR2 YNNKEL (reference sequence). V was cut by 4 bases and J by 1 base, with 8 bases left in between. The CDR3 has 13 residues. CDR3 amino acids: CASSPRTSYEQYF. In DNA, the CDR3 is TGTGCCAGCAGCCCCCGAACATCCTACGAGCAGTACTTC.

The rearrangement links TRBV7-9 to TRBJ2-2; D is unresolved. The length of the CDR3 is 13 residues. Germline assignment: CDR1 SEHNR and CDR2 FQNEAQ (reference sequence). V dropped 5 bases and J dropped 4 bases, with 8 bases sitting between them. CDR3 DNA: TGTGCCAGCAGCCCTCCCGCCACCGGGGAGCTGTTTTTT. It codes for CASSPPATGELFF.

As to this clonotype: A much larger clone differs by one base, so this may be a read error. The missing conserved phenylalanine or tryptophan at the end of this CDR3 makes a read error likely. The rearrangement joins TRBV6-1 to TRBJ2-3; no definite D call. Trimming pared 4 bases from V and 5 bases from J, leaving 7 bases between. Germline CDR1 MNHNS, CDR2 SASEGT. The CDR3 is 12 amino acids. Written as DNA, the CDR3 is TGTGCCAGCAGTGCTATTCGAGATACGCAGTATCTT. This codes for CASSAIRDTQYL.

This rearrangement joins TRBV20-1 to TRBJ2-7; D is uncertain. CDR1 and CDR2 from the germline V gene are DFQATT and SNEGSKA (reference sequence). The CDR3 sequence is 14 residues long. Trimming left V 0 bases short and J 0 bases short, with 9 bases between. DNA for the CDR3: TGCAGTGCTAGAGAGGTCCAAAGCTCCTACGAGCAGTACTTC. This encodes CSAREVQSSYEQYF.

In this sample, this clonotype turned up many times. The chain recombines TRBV20-1 with TRBJ2-7; 9 bases agree with TRBD2. CDR3 length: 16 amino acids. The J segment lost 5 bases and the V segment lost 0 bases, leaving 11 bases of the junction unmatched. CDR1 DFQATT and CDR2 SNEGSKA come from the germline V gene (reference sequence). CDR3 sequence reads: CSARDRAGGLLDEQYF. In DNA, the CDR3 is TGCAGTGCTAGAGATCGGGCGGGAGGGCTATTGGACGAGCAGTACTTC.

CDR3 sequence (DNA): TGTGCCATCAGCGGGGGGGAGAACACTGAAGCTTTCTTT. Its protein is CAISGGENTEAFF. V gene TRBV2 combines with J gene TRBJ1-1; a possible D gene is TRBD1 (5 bases). Germline assignment: CDR1 SNHLY and CDR2 FYNNEI. Trimming took off 10 bases at V and 1 base at J, with 13 bases between the two ends. The CDR3 is 13 residues long.

This clonotype was picked up a small number of times. This chain joins TRBV15 and TRBJ1-5; no reliable D call. CDR3 length: 18 amino acids. Looked up from germline, CDR1 is LNHNV and CDR2 is YYDKDF (reference sequence). Deletions cut 0 bases from V and 7 bases from J, with 22 bases between. The CDR3 spells CATSRDPALLSFGQPQHF. CDR3 nucleotide sequence: TGTGCCACCAGCAGAGATCCCGCTCTTTTGAGTTTTGGGCAGCCCCAGCATTTT.

Only a few counts were recorded for this clonotype. CDR3 nucleotide sequence: TGTGCCAGCAGCTTATTTGACTATCCCTACAATGAGCAGTTCTTC. It specifies CASSLFDYPYNEQFF. The V call is TRBV7-6, the J call TRBJ2-1; D perhaps matches TRBD2 (5 bases). There are 15 residues in the CDR3. The V gene lost 2 bases and the J gene lost 2 bases, with 10 bases spanning the gap. The germline V gene encodes CDR1 SGHVS and CDR2 FNYEAQ.

V gene TRBV12-3 or TRBV12-4 combines with J gene TRBJ2-1, with no clear D. The CDR3 runs 15 residues. Trimming pared 3 bases from V and 0 bases from J, leaving 9 bases between. The DNA of the CDR3 is TGTGCCAGCAGTTTGTTTCTAAGCTCCTACAATGAGCAGTTCTTC. Protein: CASSLFLSSYNEQFF.